This TCR beta chain was sequenced for a study of T cells expressing NK-cell markers (TCRdb year 2020). For the wider study: Three sorted T-cell subsets (CD3+CD56+NKG2C+, CD3+CD56+NKG2C- and CD3+CD56-NKG2C+) from fewer than 10 donors had their TCR beta-chain repertoires profiled. Among the eight sequenced donors, only one was HCMV-seronegative, while the other seven were HCMV-seropositive. All eight donors whose samples were sequenced were randomly selected healthy volunteers, three of them men and five women. Sequencing of the libraries produced 2 x 150 bp reads on Illumina HiSeq 2000/2500, MiSeq or NextSeq. Results the study describes overall, beyond this receptor: Those dominant clonotypes were again the most abundant among CD3+CD56-NKG2C+ cells in a handful of donors, at roughly 25-65%. In a handful of donors, the dominant CD3+CD56+NKG2C+ clonotypes ranked among the top 10 CD8+ clonotypes, making up roughly 1.0-7.0% of CD8+ T cells. It remained unclear whether the expanded NKG2C-expressing T cell clones were specific for HCMV antigens.

Turning to this clonotype: What this receptor recognizes is not known.

CDR1 and CDR2, per the germline V gene (reference sequence), are LGHDT and YNNKEL. The CDR3 holds 14 amino acids from the cysteine to the phenylalanine. No DNA sequence is on record. HCMV-specific IgG was detected in serum with a commercial ELISA kit to determine HCMV serostatus. Ficoll density gradient centrifugation was used to isolate peripheral blood mononuclear cells from blood. Sequencing relied on an Illumina HiSeq 2000. The TCR beta cDNA libraries were made using 5'RACE template switching, a step that added both a universal primer site and unique molecular identifiers. Synthesis of cDNA was primed from the TCR beta constant segment and was followed by two consecutive PCR amplification steps. On the authors' methods: Reads were demultiplexed and grouped by UMI with MIGEC, and clonotypes were assembled and quantified with MiTCR. To exclude erroneous sequences, only TCR cDNA sequences supported by at least two reads were retained. The tcR package was used for downstream repertoire analysis, and clonotypes were matched between fractions using CDR3 nucleotide sequence together with V segment. VDJmatch was used to annotate antigen specificity against VDJdb, with one amino acid substitution in CDR3 allowed. TCRdb reanalyzed the reads, keeping one entry per CDR3 protein sequence and omitting DNA. These V and J calls derive from TCRdb rather than the authors' analysis. The table for this sample lists 400,000 to 550,000 distinct CDR3 sequences. The ten most abundant clones make up under 7.5% of the sample.

The receptor chain draws on TRBV3-1 and TRBJ1-5. Specimen: blood T cells: a sorted CD56 or NKG2C T cell subset, CD4+ or CD8+ T cells, or bulk PBMC T cells (not recorded which). This receptor was taken from a woman between 18 and 70 years old in good health. The CDR3 in this case is CASSQDLGDQPQHF.